This TCR beta chain is from a study of early T cells in non-severe SARS-CoV-2 infection. Across the study: Sequenced material consisted of bulk RNA (from unsorted whole blood), and chains were unpaired. Regarding the study as a whole: VDJdb matching, biased toward anti-spike CD8 responses, missed private and CD4 specificities.

This clonotype was detected only a few times. Its antigen is as yet unknown. Individually, cDNA molecules had unique molecular identifiers attached to them. TCRdb reanalysed the 5' RACE reads using MiXCR and keeps one entry per CDR3 protein. The table has about 84,000 distinct CDR3 sequences, 9% to 14% seen once. The CDR3 sequence is 14 residues long. V was cut by 0 bases and J by 5 bases, with 11 bases left in between. CDR1 is LGHDT, CDR2 YNNKEL, per germline (reference sequence). The source of this sequence is an adult who was a healthcare worker with PCR-confirmed SARS-CoV-2 infection or an uninfected control (not recorded which). The chain recombines TRBV3-1 with TRBJ2-7, with D uncertain. The material sequenced was whole blood. The CDR3: CASSQDVWGNEQYF. CDR3 DNA: TGTGCCAGCAGCCAAGATGTGTGGGGAAACGAGCAGTACTTC.